The clone carrying this TCR beta chain was picked up many times. The entry originates in a study of naive and memory T cell subsets. V lost 5 bases and J lost 6, with 11 bases in between. From germline, CDR1 is MNHNY and CDR2 SVGAGI (reference sequence). The length of the CDR3 is 13 residues. The beta constant-region primer was an equimolar mix of two oligonucleotides covering TRBC1 and TRBC2. MiXCR was run by TCRdb on the UMI-ligation and nested PCR reads, yielding one entry per CDR3 protein. The sample has about 85,000 distinct CDR3 sequences, about 12% seen once. The V call is TRBV6-6, the J call TRBJ1-3; possible D gene TRBD1, 5 bases. The material sequenced was central memory CD4+ T cells from blood. This sequence was found in a human donor in good health. DNA of the CDR3: TGTGCCAGCAGTCAACAGGTTGAAAACACCATATATTTT. As protein: CASSQQVENTIYF.